This T cell receptor (beta chain) was captured by sequencing in a study of blood T cell repertoires in COVID-19. The data were produced by immunoSEQ multiplex PCR, yet TCRdb's version contains in-frame clones alone and is incomplete. The data show about 370,000 clones, 70% to 90% seen once. This clone was recorded only once. Per the germline V gene, CDR1 is LGHNA and CDR2 is YSLEER. The CDR3 covers 14 residues. Trimming cost V 3 bases and J 9 bases; bases outside gene matches: 7. The chain joins TRBV4-3 to TRBJ2-1; 8 bases fit TRBD1. The sequence was obtained from a woman aged 25 to 39 with COVID-19, enrolled during active disease. Sequencing used peripheral blood. The CDR3 region has the DNA TGCGCCAGCAGCCAGGACAGGGAATGGGGTGAGCAGTTCTTC. Amino acids: CASSQDREWGEQFF.